This T cell receptor (beta chain) was captured by sequencing in a study of blood T cell repertoires in COVID-19. The CDR3 sequence is 15 residues long. The germline CDR1 and CDR2 sequences are LGHNA and YNFKEQ. The ends were cut back, 3 bases at V and 3 bases at J, with 12 bases in the middle. In the original workflow: Amplification of reference gene primers was used by the study to estimate nucleated cell counts. Here immunoSEQ multiplex PCR was the method, and the copy in TCRdb shows in-frame clones only, minus some. For V, J and clone size, that table is used; D and trimming come from the DNA. The profile shows around 260,000 clones, approximately 93% of them singletons. Recruited during active infection, patients (from Seattle) were subsequently followed longitudinally.

The specimen sequenced was peripheral blood. The chain uses TRBV4-2 and TRBJ1-5; D remains unclear. The source is a woman under 40 with COVID-19, enrolled during active disease. CDR3 DNA: TGTGCCAGCAGCCAGTCAACAGAGACCAATCAGCCCCAGCATTTT. The encoded protein is CASSQSTETNQPQHF.